The entry below describes one T cell receptor beta chain. Methods used by the authors: By means of reference gene primer amplification, nucleated cell counts were estimated. TCRdb keeps only in-frame clones here, not all; method: immunoSEQ multiplex PCR. Clone size and V and J calls were adopted from that table, with D and trimming inferred from the DNA. The profile shows 260,000 or so clones, over 70% of them singletons. The data derive from a study of blood T cell repertoires in COVID-19. Study in general: Sources were T cells, B-cell-depleted T cells, or PBMCs; the material itself was cDNA or gDNA.

Germline CDR1 reads SEHNR; CDR2 reads FQNEAQ (reference sequence). V was pared by 5 bases and J by 3 bases, with 9 bases of the junction left unmatched. The CDR3 has 16 amino acids. The material sequenced was peripheral blood. This clonotype originated in a human donor in a cohort sampled during active COVID-19. The J gene is TRBJ1-1, the V gene TRBV7-9; TRBD1 matches 10 bases. This chain's CDR3 is CASSPYPGTGDTEAFF. The CDR3 coding sequence is TGTGCCAGCAGCCCTTACCCCGGGACAGGGGACACTGAAGCTTTCTTT.